This TCR beta chain was captured by sequencing in a study of CD8 T cells in Susac syndrome. The study's findings and limits: Clonal expansion of Susac CD8+ cells peaked in TEMRA cells, and it also peaked in active patients.

RNA amounts of about 0.5 to 1 ug underwent reverse transcription with random hexamers. TCRdb independently ran MiXCR on the immunoSEQ multiplex PCR reads; one entry per CDR3 protein. The sample holds roughly 84,000 distinct CDR3 sequences, about 96% seen once. In regard to this clonotype: As yet, its antigen is unknown.

The diagnostic criteria for definite or probable disease, as recently defined, were met by the patients with Susac syndrome. The sequencing input was CD8+ T cells from PBMCs. This TCR derives from a human donor with Susac syndrome.

The CDR3: CASSQVTAGPPGGYTF. The CDR3 DNA reads as TGTGCCAGCAGCCAAGTTACAGCAGGCCCACCTGGCGGCTACACCTTC. This chain uses TRBV14 with TRBJ1-2; D is uncertain. The CDR3 consists of 16 residues. V lost 1 base and J lost 8, with 20 bases in between. The V gene's germline CDR1 is SGHDN and CDR2 FVKESK.